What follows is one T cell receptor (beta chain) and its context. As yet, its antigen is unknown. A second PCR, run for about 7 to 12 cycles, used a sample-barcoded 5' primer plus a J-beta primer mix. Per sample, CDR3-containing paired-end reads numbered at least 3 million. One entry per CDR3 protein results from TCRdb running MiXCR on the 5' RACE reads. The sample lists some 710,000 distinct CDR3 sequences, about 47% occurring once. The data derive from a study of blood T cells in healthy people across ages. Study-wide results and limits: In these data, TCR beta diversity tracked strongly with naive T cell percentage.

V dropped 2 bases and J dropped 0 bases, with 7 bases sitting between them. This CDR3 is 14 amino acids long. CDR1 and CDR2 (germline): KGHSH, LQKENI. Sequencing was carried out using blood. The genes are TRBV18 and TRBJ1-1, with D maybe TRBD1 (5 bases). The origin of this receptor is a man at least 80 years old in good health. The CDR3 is CASSPAGMNTEAFF. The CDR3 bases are TGTGCCAGCTCACCAGCAGGGATGAACACTGAAGCTTTCTTT.